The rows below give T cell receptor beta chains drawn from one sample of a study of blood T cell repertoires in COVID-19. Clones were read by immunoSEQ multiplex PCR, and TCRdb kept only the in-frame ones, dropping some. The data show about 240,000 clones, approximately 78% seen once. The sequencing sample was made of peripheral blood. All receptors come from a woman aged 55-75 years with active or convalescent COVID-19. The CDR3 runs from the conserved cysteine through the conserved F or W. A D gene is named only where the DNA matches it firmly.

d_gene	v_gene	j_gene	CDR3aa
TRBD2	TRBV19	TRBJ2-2	CASSTGTSVTGELFF
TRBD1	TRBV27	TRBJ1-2	CASSPGQGKGINYGYTF
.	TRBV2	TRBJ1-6	CASMYSSSYNSPLHF
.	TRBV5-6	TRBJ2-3	CASSHSSTDTQYF
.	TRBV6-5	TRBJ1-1	CASSYGTGRGAFF
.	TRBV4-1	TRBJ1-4	CASSQPREGSATNEKLFF
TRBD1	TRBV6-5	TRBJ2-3	CASRRQGVTDTQYF
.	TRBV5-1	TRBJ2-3	CASSWQGSTDTQYF
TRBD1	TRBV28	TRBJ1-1	CASSPWGKGARAFF
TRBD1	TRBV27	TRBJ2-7	CASSLSWQGAYEQYF
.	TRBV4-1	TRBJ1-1	CASSQMTENTEAFF
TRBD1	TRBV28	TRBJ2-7	CASSLRSGGAYEQYF
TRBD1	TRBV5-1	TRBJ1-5	CASSYTGGSLNQPQHF
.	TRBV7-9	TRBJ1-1	CASSPQPNTEAFF
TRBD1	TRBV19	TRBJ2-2	CASSNRGQSTGELFF
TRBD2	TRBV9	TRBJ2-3	CASSPPGTSRDTQYF
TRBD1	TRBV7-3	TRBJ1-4	CASSVGTEEKLFF
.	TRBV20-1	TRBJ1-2	CSVPGGAGYTF